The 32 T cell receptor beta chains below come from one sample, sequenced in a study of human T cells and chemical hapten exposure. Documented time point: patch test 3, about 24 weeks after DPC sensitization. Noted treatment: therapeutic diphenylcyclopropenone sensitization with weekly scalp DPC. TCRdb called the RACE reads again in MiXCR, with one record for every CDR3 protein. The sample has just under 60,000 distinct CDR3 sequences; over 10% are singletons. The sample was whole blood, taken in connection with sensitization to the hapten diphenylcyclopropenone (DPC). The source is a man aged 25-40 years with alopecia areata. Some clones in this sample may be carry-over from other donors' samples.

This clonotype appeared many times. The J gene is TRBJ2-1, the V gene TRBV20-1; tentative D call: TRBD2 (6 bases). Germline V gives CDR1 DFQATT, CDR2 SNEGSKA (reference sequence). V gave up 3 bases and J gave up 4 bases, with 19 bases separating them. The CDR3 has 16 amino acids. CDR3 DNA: TGCAGTGCTAGTGGAGTTGTGCCCGGGGGTTACAATGAGCAGTTCTTC. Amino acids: CSASGVVPGGYNEQFF.

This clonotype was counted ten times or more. The CDR3 DNA follows: TGTGCCAGCAGCCAATGGGAGAGCACAGATACGCAGTATTTT. This gives the protein CASSQWESTDTQYF. V usage is TRBV3-1 and J usage is TRBJ2-3; D may be TRBD2 (5 bases). From germline, CDR1 is LGHDT and CDR2 YNNKEL (reference sequence). CDR3 size: 14 residues. Trimming shortened V by 2 bases and J by 0 bases, and 6 bases separated the two germline ends.

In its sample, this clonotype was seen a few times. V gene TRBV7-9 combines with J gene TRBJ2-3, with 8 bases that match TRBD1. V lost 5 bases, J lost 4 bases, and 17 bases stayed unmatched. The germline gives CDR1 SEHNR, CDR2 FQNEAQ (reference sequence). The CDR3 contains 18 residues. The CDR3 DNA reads TGTGCCAGCAGCCCCGAAGAGTGGACAGGGATTCAACCAGATACGCAGTATTTT. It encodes CASSPEEWTGIQPDTQYF.

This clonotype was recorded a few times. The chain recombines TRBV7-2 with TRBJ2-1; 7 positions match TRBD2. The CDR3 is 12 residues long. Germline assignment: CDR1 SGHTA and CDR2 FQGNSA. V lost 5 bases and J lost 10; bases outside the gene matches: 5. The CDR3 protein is CASSRRAGEQFF. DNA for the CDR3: TGTGCCAGCAGCCGCCGAGCGGGGGAGCAGTTCTTC.

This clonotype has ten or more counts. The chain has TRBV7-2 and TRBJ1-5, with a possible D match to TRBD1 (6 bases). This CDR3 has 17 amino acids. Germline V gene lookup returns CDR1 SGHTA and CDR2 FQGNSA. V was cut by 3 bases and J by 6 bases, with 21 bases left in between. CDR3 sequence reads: CASSFLTGMERGQPQHF. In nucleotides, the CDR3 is TGTGCCAGCAGCTTTCTCACAGGGATGGAGCGAGGTCAGCCCCAGCATTTT.

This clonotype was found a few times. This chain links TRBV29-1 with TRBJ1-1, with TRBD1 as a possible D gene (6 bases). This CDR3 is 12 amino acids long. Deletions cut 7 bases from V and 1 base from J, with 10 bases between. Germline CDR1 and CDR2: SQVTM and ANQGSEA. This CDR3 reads CSAGQTNTEAFF. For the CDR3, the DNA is TGCAGCGCCGGACAGACGAACACTGAAGCTTTCTTT. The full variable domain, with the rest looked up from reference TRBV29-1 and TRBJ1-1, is SAVISQKPSRDICQRGTSLTIQCQVDSQVTMMFWYRQQPGQSLTLIATANQGSEATYESGFVIDKFPISRPNLTFSTLTVSNMSPEDSSIYLCSAGQTNTEAFFGQGTRLTVV.

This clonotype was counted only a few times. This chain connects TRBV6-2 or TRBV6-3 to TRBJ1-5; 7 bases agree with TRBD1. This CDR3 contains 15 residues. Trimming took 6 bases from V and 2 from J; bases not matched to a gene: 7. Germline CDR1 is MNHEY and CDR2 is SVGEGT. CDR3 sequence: CASSRQGGGNQPQHF. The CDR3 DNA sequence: TGTGCCAGCAGCCGGCAGGGGGGAGGCAATCAGCCCCAGCATTTT.

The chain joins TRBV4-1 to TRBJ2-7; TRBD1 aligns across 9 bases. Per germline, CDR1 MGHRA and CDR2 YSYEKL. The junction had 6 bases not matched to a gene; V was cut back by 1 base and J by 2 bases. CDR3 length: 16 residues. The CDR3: CASSQVARTGAYEQYF. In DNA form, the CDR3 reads TGCGCCAGCAGCCAAGTTGCTAGGACAGGGGCCTACGAGCAGTACTTC.

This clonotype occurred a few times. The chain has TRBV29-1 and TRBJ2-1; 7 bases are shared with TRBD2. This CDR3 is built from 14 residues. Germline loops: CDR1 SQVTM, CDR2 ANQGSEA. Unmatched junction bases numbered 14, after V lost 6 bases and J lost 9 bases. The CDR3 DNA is TGCAGCGTCCGGGACGGGACCTCGGGAGGTGAGCAGTTCTTC. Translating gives CSVRDGTSGGEQFF.

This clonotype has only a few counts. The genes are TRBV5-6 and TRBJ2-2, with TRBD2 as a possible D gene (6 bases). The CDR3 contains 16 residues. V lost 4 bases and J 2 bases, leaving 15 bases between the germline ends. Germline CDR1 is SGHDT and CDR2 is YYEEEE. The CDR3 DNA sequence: TGTGCCAGCAGCGCGGCGTGGGACTCAAACACCGGGGAGCTGTTTTTT. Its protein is CASSAAWDSNTGELFF.

The CDR3 DNA is TGTGCCAGCATGGGTAGCGGGGGATTCTACGAGCAGTACTTC. Translating gives CASMGSGGFYEQYF. The chain employs TRBV2 and TRBJ2-7; 9 bases are a match to TRBD2. CDR1 and CDR2 from the germline V gene are SNHLY and FYNNEI. The J segment lost 3 bases and the V segment lost 7 bases, leaving 7 bases of the junction unmatched. The CDR3 runs to 14 residues.

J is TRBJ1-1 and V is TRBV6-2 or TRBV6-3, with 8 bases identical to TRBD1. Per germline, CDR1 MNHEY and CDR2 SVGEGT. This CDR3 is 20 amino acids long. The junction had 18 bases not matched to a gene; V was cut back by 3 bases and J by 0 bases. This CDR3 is CASSYGAGGLGYTMNTEAFF. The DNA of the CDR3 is TGTGCCAGCAGTTATGGGGCAGGGGGCCTCGGATATACGATGAACACTGAAGCTTTCTTT.

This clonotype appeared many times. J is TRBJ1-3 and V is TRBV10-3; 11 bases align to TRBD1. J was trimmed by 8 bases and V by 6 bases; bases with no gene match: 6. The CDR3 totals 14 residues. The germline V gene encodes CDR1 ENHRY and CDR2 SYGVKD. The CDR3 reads CAISRDRGLDTIYF. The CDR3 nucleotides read TGTGCCATCAGCCGGGACAGGGGGTTGGACACCATATATTTT.

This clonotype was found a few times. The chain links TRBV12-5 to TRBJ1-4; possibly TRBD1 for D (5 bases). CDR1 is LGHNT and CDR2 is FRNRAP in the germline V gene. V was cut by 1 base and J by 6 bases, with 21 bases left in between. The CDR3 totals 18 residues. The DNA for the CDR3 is TGTGCTAGTGGTTTGGAATTCAGGTGGGGGACGTCTGATGAAAAACTGTTTTTT. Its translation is CASGLEFRWGTSDEKLFF.

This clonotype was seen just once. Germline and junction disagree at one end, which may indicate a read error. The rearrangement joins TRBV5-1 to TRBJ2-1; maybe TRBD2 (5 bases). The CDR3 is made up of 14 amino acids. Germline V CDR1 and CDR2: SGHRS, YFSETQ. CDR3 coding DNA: TGCGTCAGCAGCTTGAGGGATACCTACAATGAGCAGTTCTTC. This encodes CVSSLRDTYNEQFF.

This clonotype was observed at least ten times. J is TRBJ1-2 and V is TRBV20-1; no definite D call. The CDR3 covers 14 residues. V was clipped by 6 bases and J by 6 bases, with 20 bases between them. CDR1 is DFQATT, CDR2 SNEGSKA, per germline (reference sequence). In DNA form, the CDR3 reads TGCAGTGCGGAATTACAGATACGCTGGGATGGCTACACCTTC. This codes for CSAELQIRWDGYTF.

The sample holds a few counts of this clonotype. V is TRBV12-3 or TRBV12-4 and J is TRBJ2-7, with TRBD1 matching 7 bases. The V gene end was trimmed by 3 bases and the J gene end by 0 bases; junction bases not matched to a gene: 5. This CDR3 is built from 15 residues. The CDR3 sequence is CASSFMTGSSYEQYF. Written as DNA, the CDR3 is TGTGCCAGCAGTTTCATGACAGGGAGCTCCTACGAGCAGTACTTC.

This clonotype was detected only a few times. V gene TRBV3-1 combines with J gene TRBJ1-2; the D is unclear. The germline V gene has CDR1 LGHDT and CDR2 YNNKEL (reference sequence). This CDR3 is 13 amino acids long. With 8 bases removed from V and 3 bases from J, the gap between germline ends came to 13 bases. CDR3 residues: CASGEQSHYGYTF. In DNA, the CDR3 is TGTGCCAGCGGCGAACAGTCCCACTATGGCTACACCTTC.

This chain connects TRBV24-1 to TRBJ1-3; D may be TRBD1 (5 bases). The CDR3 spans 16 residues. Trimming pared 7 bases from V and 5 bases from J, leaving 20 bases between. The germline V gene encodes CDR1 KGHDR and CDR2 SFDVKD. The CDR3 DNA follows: TGTGCCACCAGCGGCCGGGGGAAACGATGGAGAAACACCATATATTTT. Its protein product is CATSGRGKRWRNTIYF.

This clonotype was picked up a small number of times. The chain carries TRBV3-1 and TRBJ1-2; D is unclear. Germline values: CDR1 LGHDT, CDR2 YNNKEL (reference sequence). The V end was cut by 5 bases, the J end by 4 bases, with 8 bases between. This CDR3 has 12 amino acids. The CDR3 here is CASSSRVYGYTF. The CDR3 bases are TGTGCCAGCAGCTCTAGAGTCTATGGCTACACCTTC.

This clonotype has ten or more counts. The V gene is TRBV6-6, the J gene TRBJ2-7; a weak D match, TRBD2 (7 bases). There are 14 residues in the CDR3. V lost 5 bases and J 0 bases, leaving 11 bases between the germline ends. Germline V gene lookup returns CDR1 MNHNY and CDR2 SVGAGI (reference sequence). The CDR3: CASSQGRGSYEQYF. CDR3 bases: TGTGCCAGCAGTCAGGGGAGGGGCTCCTACGAGCAGTACTTC.

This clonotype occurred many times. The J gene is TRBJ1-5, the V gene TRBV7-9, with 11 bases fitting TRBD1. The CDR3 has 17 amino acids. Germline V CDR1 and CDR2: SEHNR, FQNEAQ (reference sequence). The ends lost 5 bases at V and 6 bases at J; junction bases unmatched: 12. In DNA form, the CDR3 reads TGTGCCAGCAGCCGTTCTTCTAGGACAGGGGGCGGTCAGCCCCAGCATTTT. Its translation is CASSRSSRTGGGQPQHF.

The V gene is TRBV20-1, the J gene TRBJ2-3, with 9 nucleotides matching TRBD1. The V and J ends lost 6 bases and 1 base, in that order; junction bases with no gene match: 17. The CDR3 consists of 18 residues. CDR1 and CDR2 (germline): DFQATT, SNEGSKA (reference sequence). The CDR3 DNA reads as TGCAGTGCAAGCCTCCAGGACAGGGGACTAATTGGCACAGATACGCAGTATTTT. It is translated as CSASLQDRGLIGTDTQYF.

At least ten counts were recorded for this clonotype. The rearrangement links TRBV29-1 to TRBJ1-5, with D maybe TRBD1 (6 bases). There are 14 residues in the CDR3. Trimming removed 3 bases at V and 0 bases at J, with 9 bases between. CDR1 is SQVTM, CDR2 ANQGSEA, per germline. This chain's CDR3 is CSVDSGDSNQPQHF. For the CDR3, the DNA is TGCAGCGTTGATTCAGGGGATAGCAATCAGCCCCAGCATTTT.

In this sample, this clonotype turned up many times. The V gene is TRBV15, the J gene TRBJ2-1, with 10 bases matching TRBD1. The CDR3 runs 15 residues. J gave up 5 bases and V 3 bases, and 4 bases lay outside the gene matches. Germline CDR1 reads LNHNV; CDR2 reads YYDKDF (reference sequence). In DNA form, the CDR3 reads TGTGCCACCAGCAGGGGACAGGGGAACCACAATGAGCAGTTCTTC. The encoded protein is CATSRGQGNHNEQFF.

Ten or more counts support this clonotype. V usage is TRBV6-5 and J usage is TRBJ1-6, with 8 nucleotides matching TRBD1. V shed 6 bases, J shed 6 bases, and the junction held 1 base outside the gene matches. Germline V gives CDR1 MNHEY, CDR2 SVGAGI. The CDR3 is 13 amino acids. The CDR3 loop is CASRDRVNSPLHF. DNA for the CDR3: TGTGCCAGCAGGGACAGGGTTAATTCACCCCTCCACTTT.

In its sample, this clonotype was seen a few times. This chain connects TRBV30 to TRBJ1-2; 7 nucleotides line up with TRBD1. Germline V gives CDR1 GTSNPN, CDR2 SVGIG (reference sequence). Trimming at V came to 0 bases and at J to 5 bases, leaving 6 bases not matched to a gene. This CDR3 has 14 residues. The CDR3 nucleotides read TGTGCCTGGAGTGTAGGGACAGAGACTTATGGCTACACCTTC. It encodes CAWSVGTETYGYTF.

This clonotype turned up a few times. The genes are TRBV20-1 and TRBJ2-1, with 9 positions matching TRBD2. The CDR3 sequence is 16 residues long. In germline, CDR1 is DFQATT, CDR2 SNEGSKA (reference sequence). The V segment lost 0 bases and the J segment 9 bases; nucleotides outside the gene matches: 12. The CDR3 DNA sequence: TGCAGTGCTAGAGATAGGCGCGGGGGGGCCTCGGGTGAGCAGTTCTTC. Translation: CSARDRRGGASGEQFF.

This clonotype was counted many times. CDR3 coding DNA: TGTGCCAGCAGTTTAAACCCCCGAGCAGGGGGCAGAGACACCATATATTTT. Translated, it gives CASSLNPRAGGRDTIYF. This sequence joins TRBV28 and TRBJ1-3; TRBD1 matches at 8 bases. Germline V gene lookup returns CDR1 MDHEN and CDR2 SYDVKM. There are 17 residues in the CDR3. The J segment lost 8 bases and the V segment lost 2 bases, leaving 14 bases of the junction unmatched.

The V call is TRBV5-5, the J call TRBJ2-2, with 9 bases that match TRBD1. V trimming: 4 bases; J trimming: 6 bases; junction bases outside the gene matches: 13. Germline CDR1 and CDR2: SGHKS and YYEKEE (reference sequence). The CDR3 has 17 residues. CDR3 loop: CASSTDPGQGYAGELFF. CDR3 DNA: TGTGCCAGCAGCACTGACCCGGGACAGGGTTACGCCGGGGAGCTGTTTTTT.

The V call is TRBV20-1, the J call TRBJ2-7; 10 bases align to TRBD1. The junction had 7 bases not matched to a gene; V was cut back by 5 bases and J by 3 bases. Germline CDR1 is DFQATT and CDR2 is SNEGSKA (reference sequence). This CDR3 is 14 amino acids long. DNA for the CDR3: TGCAGTGCTCGCCGGGACAGGGGACTCTACGAGCAGTACTTC. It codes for CSARRDRGLYEQYF.

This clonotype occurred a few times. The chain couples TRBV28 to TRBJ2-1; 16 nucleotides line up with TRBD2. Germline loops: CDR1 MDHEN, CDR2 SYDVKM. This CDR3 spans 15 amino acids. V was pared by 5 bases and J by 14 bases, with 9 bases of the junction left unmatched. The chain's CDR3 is CASSLPGTSGGVKFF. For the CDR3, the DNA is TGTGCCAGCAGTCTCCCCGGGACTAGCGGGGGGGTGAAGTTCTTC.